The source of this TCR beta chain is a study of cytomegalovirus exposure and HLA in healthy donors. Study as a whole: There were 90 million to 140 million unique TCR beta sequences, drawn from 200 million or so T cells, in an earlier analysis. Study observations and caveats: Exclusion applied to some V segments, including TRBV6-2 and TRBV6-3, as they were indistinguishable. Further analysis, carried out later, found HLA-associated TCR beta chains more clonally expanded than equally common other chains. Highly shared sequence variants in one cluster were likely a sequencing artifact.

Regarding this clone: Antigen: not known.

The germline CDR1 and CDR2 sequences are SGHAT and FQNNGV. The CDR3 consists of 13 residues. The germline V and J ends were trimmed by 7 bases and 0 bases, with 9 bases remaining between them. The PCR made use of 60 Vbeta and 13 Jbeta primers. Profiling relied on immunoSEQ multiplex PCR, and the TCRdb table lists in-frame clones only, not all of them. The data hold about 50,000 clones, with 77% observed a single time. This receptor was identified in a woman aged 40 to 50 in good health and CMV-seropositive. The material sequenced was PBMCs. The chain is built from TRBV11-2 and TRBJ1-2; unclear D gene. The chain's CDR3 is CASTPGANYGYTF. The DNA for the CDR3 is TGTGCCAGCACTCCCGGGGCTAACTATGGCTACACCTTC.